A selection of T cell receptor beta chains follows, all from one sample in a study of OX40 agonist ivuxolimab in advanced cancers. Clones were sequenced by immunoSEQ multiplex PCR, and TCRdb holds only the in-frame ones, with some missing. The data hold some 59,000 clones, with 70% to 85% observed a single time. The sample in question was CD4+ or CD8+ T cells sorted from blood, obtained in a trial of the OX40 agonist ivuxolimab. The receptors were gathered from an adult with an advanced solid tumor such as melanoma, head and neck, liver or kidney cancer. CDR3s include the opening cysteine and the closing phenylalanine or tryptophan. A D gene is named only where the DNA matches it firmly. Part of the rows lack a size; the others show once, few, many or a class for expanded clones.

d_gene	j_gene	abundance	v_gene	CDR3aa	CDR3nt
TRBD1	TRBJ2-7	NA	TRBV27	CASSAGTGIRLDF	TGTGCCAGCAGTGCCGGGACAGGCATCCGTTTAGACTTC
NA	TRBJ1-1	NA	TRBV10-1	CASSESWSGPTEAFF	TGCGCCAGCAGTGAGTCGTGGAGCGGACCCACTGAAGCTTTCTTT
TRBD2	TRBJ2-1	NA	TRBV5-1	CASSFTSGRDEQFF	TGCGCCAGCAGCTTTACTAGCGGGAGAGATGAGCAGTTCTTC
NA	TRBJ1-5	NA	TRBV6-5	CASSYSGSSNQPQHF	TGTGCCAGCAGTTACTCGGGGAGTAGCAATCAGCCCCAGCATTTT
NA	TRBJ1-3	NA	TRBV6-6	CASKAESPNTIYF	TGTGCCAGCAAAGCTGAGAGTCCAAACACCATATATTTT
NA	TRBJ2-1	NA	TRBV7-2	CASSRGQGESQFF	TGTGCCAGCAGCCGAGGCCAGGGAGAGTCGCAGTTCTTC
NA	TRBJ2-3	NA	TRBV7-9	CASDRGDTQYF	TGTGCCAGCGACCGGGGAGATACGCAGTATTTT
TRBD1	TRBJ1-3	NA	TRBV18	CASSPSLQGPSGNTIYF	TGTGCCAGCTCACCATCCCTACAGGGGCCCTCTGGAAACACCATATATTTT
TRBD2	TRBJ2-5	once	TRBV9	CASSAGTSGEQETQYF	TGTGCCAGCAGCGCCGGGACTAGCGGGGAACAAGAGACCCAGTACTTC
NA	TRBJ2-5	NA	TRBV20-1	CSGLGQETQYF	TGCAGTGGTCTAGGGCAAGAGACCCAGTACTTC
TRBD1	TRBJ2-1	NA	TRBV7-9	CASSFSARTGGGFF	TGTGCCAGCAGCTTTAGCGCTAGGACAGGGGGCGGGTTCTTC
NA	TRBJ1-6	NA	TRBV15	CATSTMTGSGGSLHF	TGTGCCACCAGCACAATGACGGGGTCCGGGGGGAGCCTCCACTTT
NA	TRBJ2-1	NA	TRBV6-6	CASSFYNEQFF	TGTGCCAGCAGTTTTTACAATGAGCAGTTCTTC
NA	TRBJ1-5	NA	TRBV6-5	CASGRTIRSVQPQHF	TGTGCCAGCGGGAGGACGATTCGGTCCGTTCAGCCCCAGCATTTT
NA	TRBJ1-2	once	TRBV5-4	CASSLQSVNYGYTF	TGTGCCAGCAGCTTACAGTCCGTTAACTATGGCTACACCTTC
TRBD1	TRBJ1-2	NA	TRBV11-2	CASSHGTGNYGYTF	TGTGCCAGCAGCCACGGGACAGGGAACTATGGCTACACCTTC
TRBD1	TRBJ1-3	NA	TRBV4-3	CASSSMTGSSGNTIYF	TGCGCCAGCAGCTCTATGACAGGGAGCTCTGGAAACACCATATATTTT
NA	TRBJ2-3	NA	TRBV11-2	CASSLDGGGTDTQYF	TGTGCCAGCAGCTTAGACGGGGGCGGCACAGATACGCAGTATTTT
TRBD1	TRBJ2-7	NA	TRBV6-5	CASSRDRGHEQYF	TGTGCCAGCAGTAGGGACAGGGGCCACGAGCAGTACTTC
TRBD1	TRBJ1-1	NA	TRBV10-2	CASSATGEYTEAFF	TGCGCCAGCAGTGCGACAGGGGAGTACACTGAAGCTTTCTTT
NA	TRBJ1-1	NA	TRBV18	CASSPKGATEAFF	TGTGCCAGCTCACCGAAGGGAGCCACTGAAGCTTTCTTT
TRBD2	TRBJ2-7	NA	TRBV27	CASKDRGVLKNEQYF	TGTGCCAGCAAAGATCGGGGGGTTCTTAAGAACGAGCAGTACTTC
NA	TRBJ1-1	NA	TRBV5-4	CASSFSSTMNTEAFF	TGTGCCAGCAGCTTCAGTAGTACAATGAACACTGAAGCTTTCTTT
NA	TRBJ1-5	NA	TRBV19	CASSILHQPQHF	TGTGCCAGTAGTATTTTGCATCAGCCCCAGCATTTT
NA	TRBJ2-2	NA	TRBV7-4	CASSLGDRNTGELFF	TGTGCCAGCAGCTTAGGGGACCGGAACACCGGGGAGCTGTTTTTT
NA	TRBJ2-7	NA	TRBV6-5	CASSITRGNEQYF	TGTGCCAGCAGCATCACGCGGGGTAACGAGCAGTACTTC
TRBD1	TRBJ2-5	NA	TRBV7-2	CASSFSGTGAETQYF	TGTGCCAGCAGCTTCTCCGGGACAGGGGCAGAGACCCAGTACTTC
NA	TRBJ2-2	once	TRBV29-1	CSVGTAWGTGELFF	TGCAGCGTCGGGACTGCCTGGGGCACCGGGGAGCTGTTTTTT
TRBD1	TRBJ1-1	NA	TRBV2	CASRTDRGMNTEAFF	TGTGCCAGCAGGACGGACAGGGGTATGAACACTGAAGCTTTCTTT
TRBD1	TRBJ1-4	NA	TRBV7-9	CASSPQGAANEKLFF	TGTGCCAGCAGCCCTCAGGGGGCGGCTAATGAAAAACTGTTTTTT
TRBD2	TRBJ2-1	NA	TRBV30	CAWRKAGALYEQFF	TGTGCCTGGAGAAAAGCGGGAGCTTTGTATGAGCAGTTCTTC